The 16 T cell receptor beta chains below were found in one sample sequenced in a study of blood T cell repertoires in COVID-19. TCRdb's table, derived via immunoSEQ multiplex PCR, lists solely in-frame clones and lacks some. The sample yields 200,000 or so clones, 70% to 90% seen once. Sequenced material: peripheral blood. These receptors were obtained from a woman in her 40s who had recovered from COVID-19.

This chain joins TRBV19 and TRBJ1-2, with D perhaps matching TRBD1 (6 bases). This CDR3 is 17 amino acids long. The ends were cut back, 4 bases at V and 0 bases at J, with 18 bases in the middle. CDR1 and CDR2 (germline): LNHDA, SQIVND (reference sequence). The CDR3: CASSRGQGRLANYGYTF. For the CDR3, the DNA is TGTGCCAGTAGTAGGGGGCAGGGGCGCCTTGCTAACTATGGCTACACCTTC.

This clone was seen a single time. This chain uses TRBV4-2 with TRBJ1-1, with D possibly matching TRBD1 (6 bases). CDR3 size: 18 residues. Germline V CDR1 and CDR2: LGHNA, YNFKEQ. Deletions cut 0 bases from V and 3 bases from J, with 20 bases between. CDR3 in amino acids: CASSQDRGAQTDDTEAFF. The CDR3 nucleotides are TGTGCCAGCAGCCAAGATCGGGGGGCCCAGACCGACGACACTGAAGCTTTCTTT.

The rearrangement uses TRBV5-4 and TRBJ2-7; 7 positions agree with TRBD1. The CDR3 is 13 amino acids. Germline CDR1 is SGHNT and CDR2 is YYREEE (reference sequence). Germline trimming cut 0 bases from V and 7 bases from J; bases unmatched to any gene: 4. CDR3 coding DNA: TGTGCCAGCAGCTTGGGACAGGGCGGAGAGCAGTACTTC. It specifies CASSLGQGGEQYF.

This chain uses TRBV11-2 with TRBJ2-1, with a possible D match to TRBD1 (6 bases). CDR3 length: 15 residues. V dropped 2 bases and J dropped 6 bases, with 14 bases sitting between them. The germline CDR1 and CDR2 sequences are SGHAT and FQNNGV. The CDR3 DNA sequence: TGTGCCAGCAGCTTAATTTTTTTGGGGGCCAATGAGCAGTTCTTC. Translated: CASSLIFLGANEQFF. Drawing the rest from reference TRBV11-2 and TRBJ2-1, the complete variable domain is EAGVAQSPRYKIIEKRQSVAFWCNPISGHATLYWYQQILGQGPKLLIQFQNNGVVDDSQLPKDRFSAERLKGVDSTLKIQPAKLEDSAVYLCASSLIFLGANEQFFGPGTRLTVL.

The chain recombines TRBV7-8 with TRBJ2-1; D unclear. This CDR3 is 12 amino acids long. The V end lost 5 bases, the J end lost 3 bases, and 5 bases lay between the germline ends. CDR1 and CDR2 (germline): SGHVS, FQNEAQ. The CDR3 spells CASSLNYNEQFF. In DNA, the CDR3 is TGTGCCAGCAGCCTAAACTACAATGAGCAGTTCTTC.

This clone was counted a single time. The V gene is TRBV2, the J gene TRBJ1-5; D is ambiguous. The CDR3 spans 15 residues. Germline CDR1 reads SNHLY; CDR2 reads FYNNEI. The V end was cut by 2 bases, the J end by 0 bases, with 8 bases between. The DNA for the CDR3 is TGTGCCAGCAGTGAATCAACACATAGCAATCAGCCCCAGCATTTT. Translation gives CASSESTHSNQPQHF.

J is TRBJ2-1 and V is TRBV24-1; D call uncertain. The length of the CDR3 is 15 residues. Germline V gene data show CDR1 as KGHDR and CDR2 as SFDVKD. Trimming left V 3 bases short and J 0 bases short, with 8 bases between. CDR3 protein: CATSDTTFSYNEQFF. The CDR3 DNA reads TGTGCCACCAGTGATACTACATTCTCCTACAATGAGCAGTTCTTC.

The V gene is TRBV10-2, the J gene TRBJ2-7; 7 nucleotides line up with TRBD2. Germline V lookup: CDR1 WSHSY, CDR2 SAAADI. V trimming: 4 bases; J trimming: 0 bases; junction bases outside the gene matches: 12. The CDR3 is 17 residues long. CDR3 nucleotides: TGCGCCAGCAGTGTTGGGGGGGACCACTTCGCCTCCTACGAGCAGTACTTC. This sequence encodes CASSVGGDHFASYEQYF.

This chain connects TRBV3-1 (or the pseudogene TRBV3-2) to TRBJ2-3; no definite D call. V was clipped by 3 bases and J by 2 bases, with 9 bases between them. This CDR3 spans 14 amino acids. CDR1 and CDR2 from the germline V gene are LGHDT and YNNKEL (reference sequence). The CDR3 spells CASSHSTNTDTQYF. CDR3 coding DNA: TGTGCCAGCAGCCATTCGACAAACACAGATACGCAGTATTTT.

The chain carries TRBV6-5 and TRBJ2-7, with 7 bases matching TRBD2. Trimming removed 2 bases from V and 5 bases from J; junction bases left unmatched: 6. Germline V lookup: CDR1 MNHEY, CDR2 SVGAGI. The CDR3 runs to 14 residues. The CDR3 region has the DNA TGTGCCAGCAGTTACCGAGCGGGAATAAACGAGCAGTACTTC. Its protein product is CASSYRAGINEQYF.

V usage is TRBV15 and J usage is TRBJ1-1, with 7 bases identical to TRBD1. The V and J ends lost 2 bases and 4 bases, in that order; junction bases with no gene match: 4. The CDR3 spans 14 residues. Germline V gives CDR1 LNHNV, CDR2 YYDKDF (reference sequence). For the CDR3, the DNA is TGTGCCACCAGCAGACGCGCAGGGGGCACTGAAGCTTTCTTT. Its translation: CATSRRAGGTEAFF.

This chain links TRBV5-1 with TRBJ2-5, with D possibly TRBD1 on 6 matching bases. This CDR3 contains 16 residues. Germline assignment: CDR1 SGHRS and CDR2 YFSETQ. Trimming removed 4 bases at V and 5 bases at J, with 21 bases between. Here the CDR3 reads CASSQAIRGSGETQYF. CDR3 sequence (DNA): TGCGCCAGCAGCCAAGCCATTAGGGGGAGTGGGGAGACCCAGTACTTC.

The CDR3: CSVAGTGPTYGYTF. The CDR3 nucleotides read TGCAGCGTTGCTGGGACAGGCCCTACTTATGGCTACACCTTC. The chain employs TRBV29-1 and TRBJ1-2; 8 nucleotides align to TRBD1. The CDR3 spans 14 residues. The germline V gene encodes CDR1 SQVTM and CDR2 ANQGSEA. With 4 bases clipped from V and 5 bases from J, the junction kept 9 bases outside the gene matches.

The chain carries TRBV29-1 and TRBJ2-7, with D perhaps TRBD1 (6 bases). The CDR3 covers 14 residues. V was trimmed by 4 bases and J by 3 bases, leaving 16 bases between them. CDR1 is SQVTM and CDR2 is ANQGSEA in the germline V gene. The CDR3 here is CSVVRQGRDYEQYF. In nucleotides, the CDR3 is TGCAGCGTTGTCAGGCAGGGGCGAGACTACGAGCAGTACTTC.

V gene TRBV3-1 (or the pseudogene TRBV3-2) combines with J gene TRBJ2-3; no clear D. The germline V gene encodes CDR1 LGHDT and CDR2 YNNKEL (reference sequence). Trimming pared 1 base from V and 0 bases from J, leaving 11 bases between. There are 16 residues in the CDR3. This chain's CDR3 is CASSQVPGTSTDTQYF. Here the CDR3 DNA reads TGTGCCAGCAGCCAAGTCCCAGGAACTAGCACAGATACGCAGTATTTT.

The CDR3 loop reads CASSVGGGSGAFYEQYF. DNA of the CDR3: TGTGCCAGCAGCGTAGGAGGGGGTAGCGGGGCTTTTTACGAGCAGTACTTC. The genes are TRBV9 and TRBJ2-7; 8 bases align to TRBD2. The ends lost 0 bases at V and 4 bases at J; junction bases unmatched: 12. The CDR3 consists of 17 residues. CDR1 SGDLS and CDR2 YYNGEE come from the germline V gene.